The rows below give T cell receptor beta chains drawn from one sample of a study of T cell responses to AZD1222 COVID-19 vaccine. Assay used: immunoSEQ multiplex PCR; TCRdb lists only in-frame clones, some missing. The sample includes around 140,000 clones, 85% to 95% of them seen just once. Material: peripheral blood, obtained on day 0 of AZD1222 vaccination. The receptors come from an adult in good health. Each CDR3 is given with its conserved first and last residue. The D gene is left open where the match is weak.

v_gene	d_gene	j_gene	CDR3nt	CDR3aa
TRBV7-3	.	TRBJ2-3	TGTGCCAGCAGCTTAACAGGGGGAGATAGGGATACGCAGTATTTT	CASSLTGGDRDTQYF
TRBV2	.	TRBJ1-5	TGTGCCAGCAGTGAATGGGCAGGGTTGATGAGGGAGACGAAGGGGGATCAGCCCCAGCATTTT	CASSEWAGLMRETKGDQPQHF
TRBV5-1	TRBD2	TRBJ2-1	TGCGCCAGCAGCTTGGCCTTGCAGCGGCCGCGGGGGAATGAGCAGTTCTTC	CASSLALQRPRGNEQFF
TRBV5-5	TRBD1	TRBJ2-7	TGTGCCAGCAGCTACACGACGCCCGGGGACAGCCAACCGATACCCGAGCAGTACTTC	CASSYTTPGDSQPIPEQYF
TRBV19	TRBD2	TRBJ2-7	TGTGCCAGTAGTATAAGCGGGAGTGGGGCTTCCCACGAGCAGTACTTC	CASSISGSGASHEQYF
TRBV6-5	TRBD1	TRBJ2-1	TGTGCCAGCAGTCGGGACAGGGTTTCCTACAATGAGCAGTTCTTC	CASSRDRVSYNEQFF
TRBV20-1	.	TRBJ2-2	TGCAGTGCTAGAGATTTCGGGGAGCTGTTTTTT	CSARDFGELFF
TRBV12-3/TRBV12-4	.	TRBJ1-1	TGTGCCAGCAGTATCGGGGTACGCACTGAAGCTTTCTTT	CASSIGVRTEAFF
TRBV4-1	.	TRBJ2-1	TGCGCCAGCAGCCAAGTTCGGTCCAGCTCCTACAATGAGCAGTTCTTC	CASSQVRSSSYNEQFF
TRBV19	.	TRBJ1-3	TGTGCCAGTAGTGCTCAGGACCGCTACTCTGGAAACACCATATATTTT	CASSAQDRYSGNTIYF